This TCR beta chain was sequenced in a study of blood T cell repertoires in COVID-19. Study in general: Acute and convalescent COVID-19 specimens originated in the United States, Italy and Spain. The cDNA or gDNA used as material had been derived from T cells, B-cell-depleted T cells, or PBMCs.

The trim removed 4 bases at V and 7 bases at J, leaving 7 bases unmatched. The CDR3 consists of 14 residues. Germline V lookup: CDR1 LNHDA, CDR2 SQIVND (reference sequence). This clone was seen just once. Authors' analysis steps: The authors estimated nucleated cell counts from reference gene primer amplification. Measured with immunoSEQ multiplex PCR; TCRdb has only the in-frame clones, and not every one. V and J calls plus clone size are reproduced from that table; the DNA served to infer D and trimming. The table includes approximately 100,000 clones, 70% to 85% detected once. This clonotype was obtained from a human donor in a cohort sampled during active COVID-19. The genes are TRBV19 and TRBJ2-1; 7 bases are a match to TRBD2. Sequencing was performed on peripheral blood. The CDR3 spells CASSKRAGRNEQFF. The CDR3 DNA follows: TGTGCCAGTAGTAAAAGAGCGGGGAGGAATGAGCAGTTCTTC.